The 27 T cell receptor beta chains listed next were all sequenced from one sample in a study of T cell responses to AZD1222 COVID-19 vaccine. The assay was immunoSEQ multiplex PCR, and TCRdb's table has in-frame clones only and misses some. The sample holds roughly 120,000 clones; approximately 90% are singletons and the top ten take around 7.8%. The sequences come from peripheral blood, collected on day 0 of AZD1222 vaccination. These receptors all come from an adult in good health.

This chain joins TRBV6-5 and TRBJ1-1; D is ambiguous. V was trimmed by 2 bases and J by 0 bases, leaving 13 bases between them. This CDR3 is built from 16 residues. Germline CDR1 MNHEY, CDR2 SVGAGI. The CDR3 here is CASSYLKGSLNTEAFF. CDR3 coding DNA: TGTGCCAGCAGTTACCTCAAAGGGAGCCTGAACACTGAAGCTTTCTTT.

The chain joins TRBV6-5 to TRBJ2-7; D gene ambiguous. Germline V gene lookup returns CDR1 MNHEY and CDR2 SVGAGI. The V and J ends lost 10 bases and 1 base respectively, with 8 bases between them. This CDR3 spans 11 amino acids. The CDR3 DNA reads as TGTGCCACAAAAGTTTCCTACGAGCAGTACTTC. This translates into CATKVSYEQYF.

The chain couples TRBV3-1 (or the pseudogene TRBV3-2) to TRBJ2-7, with 7 nucleotides matching TRBD1. The CDR3 runs to 15 residues. V shed 0 bases, J shed 6 bases, and the junction held 8 bases outside the gene matches. CDR1 and CDR2 from the germline V gene are LGHDT and YNNKEL (reference sequence). The CDR3 region has the DNA TGTGCCAGCAGCCAAGAGCTAAACAGGGGCGGCGAGCAGTACTTC. Amino acids: CASSQELNRGGEQYF.

The V and J genes are TRBV12-5 and TRBJ1-4; D is undetermined. CDR1 LGHNT and CDR2 FRNRAP come from the germline V gene. The CDR3 has 16 residues. V lost 5 bases, J lost 4 bases, and 17 bases lay in between. The CDR3 DNA is TGTGCTAGTGGTACTATTCCCGGATGGTTTAATGAAAAACTGTTTTTT. Amino acid sequence: CASGTIPGWFNEKLFF.

The chain is built from TRBV5-6 and TRBJ1-1; no firm D call. Trimming took off 7 bases at V and 5 bases at J, with 6 bases between the two ends. The germline gives CDR1 SGHDT, CDR2 YYEEEE. CDR3 length: 10 residues. This CDR3 reads CASFETEAFF. The CDR3 DNA follows: TGTGCCAGCTTCGAGACTGAAGCTTTCTTT.

The chain employs TRBV28 and TRBJ1-5; 12 bases line up with TRBD1. The germline V gene encodes CDR1 MDHEN and CDR2 SYDVKM. The ends lost 6 bases at V and 2 bases at J; junction bases unmatched: 17. The CDR3 contains 20 residues. CDR3 in amino acids: CASRHSPGTGGVIGNQPQHF. DNA for the CDR3: TGTGCCAGCAGACACAGCCCCGGGACAGGGGGCGTCATTGGCAATCAGCCCCAGCATTTT. Based on the CDR3 plus reference TRBV28 and TRBJ1-5, the full variable domain is DVKVTQSSRYLVKRTGEKVFLECVQDMDHENMFWYRQDPGLGLRLIYFSYDVKMKEKGDIPEGYSVSREKKERFSLILESASTNQTSMYLCASRHSPGTGGVIGNQPQHFGDGTRLSIL.

The CDR3 coding sequence is TGTGCCAGCAGCCAATACCCAGGGGGATACGAGCAGTACTTC. It specifies CASSQYPGGYEQYF. The chain joins TRBV3-1 (or the pseudogene TRBV3-2) to TRBJ2-7, with 7 bases matching TRBD1. With 2 bases clipped from V and 4 bases from J, the junction kept 5 bases outside the gene matches. The CDR3 covers 14 residues. Per the germline V gene, CDR1 is LGHDT and CDR2 is YNNKEL (reference sequence).

The chain is built from TRBV5-1 and TRBJ2-4; D perhaps matches TRBD2 (5 bases). This CDR3 comprises 16 residues. Germline V lookup: CDR1 SGHRS, CDR2 YFSETQ. Deletions cut 1 base from V and 0 bases from J, with 11 bases between. The CDR3: CASSLQAGVAKNIQYF. In DNA, the CDR3 is TGCGCCAGCAGCTTGCAGGCCGGGGTAGCCAAAAACATTCAGTACTTC.

The chain recombines TRBV9 with TRBJ1-1; 8 bases are a match to TRBD1. CDR1 and CDR2 (germline): SGDLS, YYNGEE. The CDR3 runs 17 residues. Trimming took 0 bases from V and 1 from J; bases not matched to a gene: 8. CDR3 region: CASSVARDRGPNTEAFF. Here the CDR3 DNA reads TGTGCCAGCAGCGTAGCTCGTGACAGGGGACCGAACACTGAAGCTTTCTTT.

The chain joins TRBV6-5 to TRBJ1-4; D is possibly TRBD1 (6 bases). Looked up from germline, CDR1 is MNHEY and CDR2 is SVGAGI. This CDR3 contains 12 residues. Trimming removed 4 bases from V and 7 bases from J, with 7 bases in between. This CDR3 is CASSSTGEKLFF. In nucleotides, the CDR3 is TGTGCCAGCAGTTCGACAGGTGAAAAACTGTTTTTT.

This clone was detected once. The rearrangement uses TRBV3-1 (or the pseudogene TRBV3-2) and TRBJ1-3, with TRBD1 identical over 7 bases. CDR3 size: 17 residues. Germline V CDR1 and CDR2: LGHDT, YNNKEL (reference sequence). V trimming: 1 base; J trimming: 0 bases; junction bases outside the gene matches: 6. For the CDR3, the DNA is TGTGCCAGCAGCCAAGTTCGGACAGGCGCCTCTGGAAACACCATATATTTT. It translates to CASSQVRTGASGNTIYF.

The rearrangement joins TRBV7-8 to TRBJ1-5; a possible D gene is TRBD1 (5 bases). The V gene lost 1 base and the J gene lost 0 bases, with 13 bases spanning the gap. Germline V gene sequence: CDR1 SGHVS, CDR2 FQNEAQ. The CDR3 consists of 17 residues. CDR3 in DNA: TGTGCCAGCAGCTTAGAAACAGGAACTTATAGCAATCAGCCCCAGCATTTT. Translating it yields CASSLETGTYSNQPQHF.

J is TRBJ2-7 and V is TRBV10-3; possible D gene TRBD2, 6 bases. CDR3 length: 13 amino acids. V lost 8 bases, J lost 1 base, and 12 bases lay in between. CDR1 ENHRY and CDR2 SYGVKD come from the germline V gene. CDR3 bases: TGTGCCATCGGGGGGACGGGGTCCTACGAGCAGTACTTC. It is translated as CAIGGTGSYEQYF.

Worth noting for this clone: The sample carries other DNA sequences with the same CDR3. V is TRBV18 and J is TRBJ1-3; 7 positions match TRBD1. Germline lookup yields CDR1 KGHSH and CDR2 LQKENI. Trimming took 3 bases from V and 2 from J; bases not matched to a gene: 1. The CDR3 runs to 14 residues. CDR3 protein: CASSPDRAGNTIYF. DNA of the CDR3: TGTGCCAGCTCACCTGACAGGGCTGGAAACACCATATATTTT. Drawing the rest from reference TRBV18 and TRBJ1-3, the complete variable domain is NAGVMQNPRHLVRRRGQEARLRCSPMKGHSHVYWYRQLPEEGLKFMVYLQKENIIDESGMPKERFSAEFPKEGPSILRIQQVVRGDSAAYFCASSPDRAGNTIYFGEGSWLTVV.

This chain joins TRBV7-9 and TRBJ1-2; a weak D match, TRBD1 (5 bases). The CDR3 runs to 14 residues. Germline V gives CDR1 SEHNR, CDR2 FQNEAQ (reference sequence). The V and J ends lost 6 bases and 14 bases respectively, with 25 bases between them. CDR3 bases: TGTGCCAGCAGTCACAACCGGCTTAAGGGACTGCGGACCTTC. Translating gives CASSHNRLKGLRTF.

This CDR3 is CASSAGDRNSYEQYF. CDR3 coding DNA: TGTGCCAGCTCCGCGGGGGACCGTAATTCCTACGAGCAGTACTTC. This chain joins TRBV7-9 and TRBJ2-7; 7 bases line up with TRBD2. The J segment lost 1 base and the V segment lost 8 bases, leaving 11 bases of the junction unmatched. The CDR3 is 15 residues long. Germline values: CDR1 SEHNR, CDR2 FQNEAQ (reference sequence).

The chain couples TRBV7-3 to TRBJ2-7; TRBD1 is a possible D gene (5 bases). Trimming took 5 bases from V and 2 from J, leaving 10 bases between them. The CDR3 is 13 residues long. The germline V gene encodes CDR1 SGHTA and CDR2 FQGTGA. The CDR3 DNA reads as TGTGCCAGCAGCCCTGGACAAACCTACGAGCAGTACTTC. Translated: CASSPGQTYEQYF.

V is TRBV9 and J is TRBJ1-4; D remains unclear. Germline V gives CDR1 SGDLS, CDR2 YYNGEE. V lost 4 bases and J 0 bases, leaving 13 bases between the germline ends. This CDR3 region has 16 residues. The CDR3 loop is CASSPFAGPTNEKLFF. DNA for the CDR3: TGTGCCAGCAGCCCCTTCGCGGGCCCAACTAATGAAAAACTGTTTTTT.

The rearrangement joins TRBV29-1 to TRBJ2-3; D call uncertain. The V end was cut by 4 bases, the J end by 7 bases, with 15 bases between. CDR1 SQVTM and CDR2 ANQGSEA come from the germline V gene. There are 13 residues in the CDR3. The CDR3 DNA reads TGCAGCGTTGTGGGCGGCCTTCCGAATACGCAGTATTTT. Translated: CSVVGGLPNTQYF.

This clone was seen just once. This rearrangement joins TRBV7-9 to TRBJ2-7; D not certain. The CDR3 is 14 amino acids. The V end was cut by 0 bases, the J end by 0 bases, with 6 bases between. Germline lookup yields CDR1 SEHNR and CDR2 FQNEAQ (reference sequence). This CDR3 is CASSLAGNSYEQYF. The DNA of the CDR3 is TGTGCCAGCAGCTTAGCAGGAAACTCCTACGAGCAGTACTTC.

The J gene is TRBJ1-2, the V gene TRBV6-5; 10 bases match TRBD1. V was pared by 7 bases and J by 6 bases, with 8 bases of the junction left unmatched. The CDR3 is made up of 14 amino acids. Germline assignment: CDR1 MNHEY and CDR2 SVGAGI. CDR3 in amino acids: CASTPDRGRDGYTF. The DNA for the CDR3 is TGTGCCAGCACCCCGGACAGGGGGAGAGATGGCTACACCTTC.

The chain links TRBV27 to TRBJ1-1; D is unresolved. The germline V gene encodes CDR1 MNHEY and CDR2 SMNVEV (reference sequence). Trimming left V 5 bases short and J 6 bases short, with 16 bases between. This CDR3 is 14 amino acids long. The CDR3 is CASSTDPERAEAFF. The CDR3, as DNA: TGTGCCAGCAGTACGGACCCGGAGAGGGCTGAAGCTTTCTTT.

This clone was counted a few times. The J gene is TRBJ1-3, the V gene TRBV27; tentative D call: TRBD1 (6 bases). Germline CDR1 MNHEY, CDR2 SMNVEV (reference sequence). This CDR3 has 16 residues. V lost 4 bases and J 4 bases, leaving 17 bases between the germline ends. This CDR3 is CASSSVGQGNGNTIYF. Here the CDR3 DNA reads TGTGCCAGCAGTTCCGTGGGGCAGGGGAACGGAAACACCATATATTTT.

The rearrangement joins TRBV7-9 to TRBJ2-7, with TRBD2 matching over 13 bases. Germline V CDR1 and CDR2: SEHNR, FQNEAQ (reference sequence). With V trimmed by 8 bases and J by 0 bases, 7 bases remained unmatched. This CDR3 region has 16 residues. The CDR3 sequence: CASGTSGVKSSYEQYF. In nucleotides, the CDR3 is TGTGCCAGCGGGACTAGCGGGGTCAAGAGCTCCTACGAGCAGTACTTC.

CDR3 in DNA: TGTGCCAGCAGTTTATTCACCAGACTCGAGACCCAGTACTTC. Amino acids: CASSLFTRLETQYF. V is TRBV28 and J is TRBJ2-5; D is undetermined. V was cut by 1 base and J by 5 bases, with 11 bases left in between. Germline V gene lookup returns CDR1 MDHEN and CDR2 SYDVKM. The CDR3 loop spans 14 amino acids.

The V call is TRBV19, the J call TRBJ1-3, with 7 bases fitting TRBD1. The CDR3 contains 16 residues. V was clipped by 9 bases and J by 1 base; unmatched bases: 12. Looked up from germline, CDR1 is LNHDA and CDR2 is SQIVND (reference sequence). The CDR3 here is CASQGPTGPSGNTIYF. As DNA, the CDR3 is TGTGCCAGCCAAGGGCCGACAGGGCCGTCTGGAAACACCATATATTTT. Full variable domain (rest looked up from reference TRBV19 and TRBJ1-3): DGGITQSPKYLFRKEGQNVTLSCEQNLNHDAMYWYRQDPGQGLRLIYYSQIVNDFQKGDIAEGYSVSREKKESFPLTVTSAQKNPTAFYLCASQGPTGPSGNTIYFGEGSWLTVV.

This sequence joins TRBV20-1 and TRBJ1-5; D is ambiguous. This CDR3 spans 14 amino acids. The V end lost 3 bases, the J end lost 4 bases, and 13 bases lay between the germline ends. Looked up from germline, CDR1 is DFQATT and CDR2 is SNEGSKA (reference sequence). The CDR3 DNA reads as TGCAGTGCTAGTTCTGGTATACGGAATCAGCCCCAGCATTTT. This sequence encodes CSASSGIRNQPQHF.